One and the same sample provided the 32 T cell receptor beta chains below, sequenced in a study of T cell responses to AZD1222 COVID-19 vaccine. Sequencing used immunoSEQ multiplex PCR; TCRdb keeps in-frame clones, though not all of them. The sample has over 150,000 clones; 90% to 95% are singletons. Sample: peripheral blood, taken 28 days after the second AZD1222 dose. The receptors originated from an adult who received the AZD1222 COVID-19 vaccine.

This chain links TRBV2 with TRBJ2-1, with TRBD1 matching 8 bases. The CDR3 is 15 residues long. J was trimmed by 6 bases and V by 7 bases; bases with no gene match: 11. Germline V gene sequence: CDR1 SNHLY, CDR2 FYNNEI. The CDR3 sequence: CASNLEQGVGNEQFF. DNA for the CDR3: TGTGCCAGCAATCTGGAACAGGGGGTAGGCAATGAGCAGTTCTTC.

Details on this clone: Other DNA sequences in this sample translate to the same CDR3. The V call is TRBV4-2, the J call TRBJ1-2; TRBD1 agrees at 7 bases. V gave up 0 bases and J gave up 5 bases; unmatched junction bases: 6. The CDR3 is 15 amino acids. Germline values: CDR1 LGHNA, CDR2 YNFKEQ. This chain's CDR3 is CASSQDPGQEYGYTF. The CDR3 DNA sequence: TGTGCCAGCAGCCAAGATCCCGGACAGGAGTATGGCTACACCTTC.

The V call is TRBV5-1, the J call TRBJ1-4; D is unclear. The V and J ends lost 5 bases and 2 bases respectively, with 13 bases between them. The germline V gene encodes CDR1 SGHRS and CDR2 YFSETQ. The CDR3 is 15 residues long. The CDR3 sequence: CASSLTGPTNEKLFF. The CDR3 nucleotides read TGCGCCAGCAGTTTGACCGGGCCTACTAATGAAAAACTGTTTTTT.

The gene calls are TRBV23-1 and TRBJ1-4; 7 bases are shared with TRBD1. TRBV23-1 is annotated as an ORF whose role is uncertain. There are 16 residues in the CDR3. The trim removed 1 base at V and 7 bases at J, leaving 9 bases unmatched. CDR3 sequence: CASSQWGGTEGEKLFF. In DNA form, the CDR3 reads TGCGCCAGCAGTCAATGGGGAGGGACAGAGGGTGAAAAACTGTTTTTT.

This clone has only a few counts. The rearrangement joins TRBV12-3 or TRBV12-4 to TRBJ1-2; D gene unclear. The CDR3 spans 13 residues. Trimming took 5 bases from V and 3 from J, leaving 10 bases between them. CDR3 bases: TGTGCCAGCAGTCGTCAACTCTACTATGGCTACACCTTC. Amino acids: CASSRQLYYGYTF.

V is TRBV9 and J is TRBJ1-1, with D tentatively TRBD1 (6 bases). CDR1 is SGDLS, CDR2 YYNGEE, per germline. CDR3 length: 13 amino acids. V lost 9 bases and J 1 base, leaving 13 bases between the germline ends. CDR3 in amino acids: CAILGHWNTEAFF. The CDR3 nucleotides are TGTGCCATACTGGGACATTGGAACACTGAAGCTTTCTTT.

The V gene is TRBV6-5, the J gene TRBJ1-5; D gene ambiguous. CDR3 length: 15 residues. Germline CDR1 and CDR2: MNHEY and SVGAGI. The V gene lost 6 bases and the J gene lost 1 base, with 13 bases spanning the gap. CDR3 residues: CASSSTRRSNQPQHF. DNA for the CDR3: TGTGCCAGCAGCTCGACAAGGCGGAGCAATCAGCCCCAGCATTTT.

The chain combines TRBV7-9 with TRBJ1-2; D unclear. Germline V gene sequence: CDR1 SEHNR, CDR2 FQNEAQ (reference sequence). The CDR3 consists of 12 residues. Between the trimmed V and J ends, which lost 5 bases and 7 bases, there was a span of 11 bases. The CDR3 DNA sequence: TGTGCCAGCAGCCCGGCCGATGGTGGCTACACCTTC. Protein: CASSPADGGYTF.

The chain joins TRBV7-8 to TRBJ2-1; TRBD1 matches 9 bases. The V and J ends lost 5 bases and 15 bases, in that order; junction bases with no gene match: 11. The CDR3 covers 13 residues. Germline lookup yields CDR1 SGHVS and CDR2 FQNEAQ. CDR3 sequence reads: CASSRGTGNDRFF. CDR3 DNA: TGTGCCAGCAGCCGCGGGACAGGGAACGATCGGTTCTTC.

This chain connects TRBV27 to TRBJ2-7; 10 bases align to TRBD1. The CDR3 runs to 14 residues. V was pared by 2 bases and J by 4 bases, with 2 bases of the junction left unmatched. Germline V gene sequence: CDR1 MNHEY, CDR2 SMNVEV (reference sequence). The DNA for the CDR3 is TGTGCCAGCAGTTTAGTGGGACAGGGGTACGAGCAGTACTTC. Translating it yields CASSLVGQGYEQYF.

This clone has a single count. The rearrangement links TRBV19 to TRBJ1-4; 7 nucleotides agree with TRBD1. J gave up 4 bases and V 9 bases, and 11 bases lay outside the gene matches. The length of the CDR3 is 15 residues. From germline, CDR1 is LNHDA and CDR2 SQIVND (reference sequence). The CDR3 is CASKTRDSLNEKLFF. The CDR3 DNA is TGTGCCAGCAAAACCCGGGACAGCCTTAATGAAAAACTGTTTTTT.

V usage is TRBV18 and J usage is TRBJ1-1, with D possibly TRBD1 on 5 matching bases. Per the germline V gene, CDR1 is KGHSH and CDR2 is LQKENI. The CDR3 has 16 amino acids. Deletions cut 5 bases from V and 0 bases from J, with 16 bases between. The CDR3 is CASSAGLGGLNTEAFF. The CDR3 DNA is TGTGCCAGCTCAGCCGGGTTGGGGGGATTGAACACTGAAGCTTTCTTT.

This clone was detected only once. The sample carries other DNA sequences with the same CDR3. The chain carries TRBV19 and TRBJ1-2; D uncertain. Trimming removed 1 base from V and 4 bases from J, with 7 bases in between. CDR3 length: 13 amino acids. The germline V gene encodes CDR1 LNHDA and CDR2 SQIVND (reference sequence). The CDR3 is CASSIGRSYGYTF. DNA for the CDR3: TGTGCCAGTAGTATAGGACGTAGCTATGGCTACACCTTC.

The rearrangement uses TRBV19 and TRBJ2-7; the D gene could be TRBD1 or TRBD2 (5 bases each). Trimming took off 8 bases at V and 2 bases at J, with 10 bases between the two ends. CDR1 and CDR2 (germline): LNHDA, SQIVND (reference sequence). The CDR3 spans 12 residues. The CDR3 coding sequence is TGTGCCAGTGGGGACCGGCCCTACGAGCAGTACTTC. This encodes CASGDRPYEQYF.

The genes are TRBV2 and TRBJ1-2; TRBD1 matches 9 bases. V shed 10 bases, J shed 2 bases, and the junction held 2 bases outside the gene matches. CDR1 and CDR2 from the germline V gene are SNHLY and FYNNEI. The CDR3 has 12 residues. CDR3 bases: TGTGCCAACGGACAGGGGAACTATGGCTACACCTTC. As protein: CANGQGNYGYTF.

This chain joins TRBV7-9 and TRBJ1-5; D is possibly TRBD1 (5 bases). V lost 4 bases, J lost 7 bases, and 17 bases lay in between. Germline loops: CDR1 SEHNR, CDR2 FQNEAQ (reference sequence). CDR3 length: 15 amino acids. The CDR3 sequence is CASSSGRGMVQPQHF. Here the CDR3 DNA reads TGTGCCAGCAGCTCCGGGCGGGGGATGGTCCAGCCCCAGCATTTT. Variable domain in full (rest from reference TRBV7-9 and TRBJ1-5): DTGVSQNPRHKITKRGQNVTFRCDPISEHNRLYWYRQTLGQGPEFLTYFQNEAQLEKSRLLSDRFSAERPKGSFSTLEIQRTEQGDSAMYLCASSSGRGMVQPQHFGDGTRLSIL.

The chain carries TRBV30 and TRBJ1-6; D perhaps matches TRBD1 (5 bases). Trimming pared 2 bases from V and 0 bases from J, leaving 8 bases between. This CDR3 is built from 15 residues. CDR1 is GTSNPN, CDR2 SVGIG, per germline (reference sequence). In DNA form, the CDR3 reads TGTGCCTGGAGTAGGCAGGGCTCCTATAATTCACCCCTCCACTTT. Protein sequence: CAWSRQGSYNSPLHF.

This clone is a singleton in its sample. The chain employs TRBV4-2 and TRBJ2-7; the D call may be TRBD1 or TRBD2 (5 bases each). The CDR3 spans 15 residues. The germline CDR1 and CDR2 sequences are LGHNA and YNFKEQ. Deletions cut 0 bases from V and 1 base from J, with 10 bases between. Here the CDR3 DNA reads TGTGCCAGCAGCCAAGAATTGGGGGAATCCTACGAGCAGTACTTC. Protein product: CASSQELGESYEQYF.

The chain is built from TRBV3-1 (or the pseudogene TRBV3-2) and TRBJ1-3, with 7 nucleotides matching TRBD1. This CDR3 contains 15 residues. Germline loops: CDR1 LGHDT, CDR2 YNNKEL (reference sequence). V was pared by 4 bases and J by 0 bases, with 3 bases of the junction left unmatched. The CDR3 sequence: CASSRDRVSGNTIYF. For the CDR3, the DNA is TGTGCCAGCAGCCGGGACAGAGTCTCTGGAAACACCATATATTTT.

This clone has just one count. The chain links TRBV6-5 to TRBJ1-1, with a weak D call TRBD1 (6 bases). Trimming removed 0 bases at V and 4 bases at J, with 12 bases between. CDR1 is MNHEY, CDR2 SVGAGI, per germline. The CDR3 is made up of 15 amino acids. The CDR3 loop is CASSYSTGSVTEAFF. The CDR3 DNA sequence: TGTGCCAGCAGTTACTCTACAGGGTCGGTCACTGAAGCTTTCTTT.

The chain joins TRBV9 to TRBJ2-1; D is perhaps TRBD1 (5 bases). Looked up from germline, CDR1 is SGDLS and CDR2 is YYNGEE. The CDR3 is made up of 13 amino acids. The V end lost 4 bases, the J end lost 8 bases, and 13 bases lay between the germline ends. The CDR3 here is CASSPGHDHEQFF. CDR3 coding DNA: TGTGCCAGCAGCCCCGGACACGACCATGAGCAGTTCTTC.

This chain uses TRBV30 with TRBJ1-4; D is unresolved. CDR3 length: 14 amino acids. V was clipped by 0 bases and J by 4 bases, with 9 bases between them. Germline CDR1 and CDR2: GTSNPN and SVGIG (reference sequence). The CDR3 sequence: CAWSVGRLNEKLFF. The CDR3 DNA sequence: TGTGCCTGGAGTGTGGGCCGTCTTAATGAAAAACTGTTTTTT.

The rearrangement uses TRBV11-1 and TRBJ2-7; no reliable D call. CDR1 and CDR2 (germline): SGHAT, FQDESV (reference sequence). V was trimmed by 0 bases and J by 4 bases, leaving 4 bases between them. CDR3 length: 12 residues. The CDR3, as DNA: TGTGCCAGCAGCTTAGCGGAGTACGAGCAGTACTTC. The encoded protein is CASSLAEYEQYF.

The chain recombines TRBV4-2 with TRBJ1-4; D might be TRBD1 (5 bases). The V end was cut by 4 bases, the J end by 4 bases, with 10 bases between. Germline values: CDR1 LGHNA, CDR2 YNFKEQ. This CDR3 spans 14 amino acids. DNA of the CDR3: TGTGCCAGCAGCCCCGACAGAGTTAATGAAAAACTGTTTTTT. Residues: CASSPDRVNEKLFF.

This chain links TRBV7-9 with TRBJ1-2; D is perhaps TRBD1 (5 bases). Germline CDR1 reads SEHNR; CDR2 reads FQNEAQ (reference sequence). Between the trimmed V and J ends, which lost 4 bases and 5 bases, there was a span of 11 bases. This CDR3 has 13 residues. CDR3 sequence reads: CASSSSGLYGYTF. The CDR3 bases are TGTGCCAGCAGCTCCTCGGGACTATATGGCTACACCTTC.

This rearrangement joins TRBV20-1 to TRBJ1-2; TRBD1 matches at 7 bases. The junction had 5 bases not matched to a gene; V was cut back by 3 bases and J by 4 bases. The CDR3 is 13 residues long. The germline gives CDR1 DFQATT, CDR2 SNEGSKA (reference sequence). DNA for the CDR3: TGCAGTGCTAGTGACAGGGTAGGCTATGGCTACACCTTC. As protein: CSASDRVGYGYTF.

The rearrangement joins TRBV6-5 to TRBJ2-6; 7 nucleotides match TRBD2. V shed 5 bases, J shed 2 bases, and the junction held 3 bases outside the gene matches. CDR1 is MNHEY, CDR2 SVGAGI, per germline. The CDR3 sequence is 15 residues long. This CDR3 is CASSKRGTGANVLTF. The CDR3 nucleotides read TGTGCCAGCAGTAAGCGGGGCACTGGGGCCAACGTCCTGACTTTC.

V is TRBV4-2 and J is TRBJ1-6; unclear D gene. Trimming took off 1 base at V and 9 bases at J, with 7 bases between the two ends. CDR3 length: 13 residues. Germline V gene sequence: CDR1 LGHNA, CDR2 YNFKEQ. The CDR3 is CASSQAKSSPLHF. DNA of the CDR3: TGTGCCAGCAGCCAAGCCAAAAGTTCACCCCTCCACTTT.

The chain joins TRBV5-6 to TRBJ1-1, with D hard to call. Trimming shortened V by 4 bases and J by 1 base, and 14 bases separated the two germline ends. Germline CDR1 is SGHDT and CDR2 is YYEEEE. CDR3 length: 15 residues. The CDR3 nucleotides are TGTGCCAGCAGCCGGCCCCTCCCGCCGAACACTGAAGCTTTCTTT. Translation: CASSRPLPPNTEAFF. The entire variable domain, with the rest obtained from reference TRBV5-6 and TRBJ1-1, is as follows: DAGVTQSPTHLIKTRGQQVTLRCSPKSGHDTVSWYQQALGQGPQFIFQYYEEEERQRGNFPDRFSGHQFPNYSSELNVNALLLGDSALYLCASSRPLPPNTEAFFGQGTRLTVV.

The chain combines TRBV7-8 with TRBJ1-1; no clear D gene. This CDR3 spans 14 amino acids. V lost 2 bases to trimming and J lost 2 bases, with 9 bases between them. Germline CDR1 SGHVS, CDR2 FQNEAQ. The CDR3 region is CASSLLARNTEAFF. The CDR3 DNA reads as TGTGCCAGCAGCTTATTGGCCAGAAACACTGAAGCTTTCTTT.

The gene calls are TRBV27 and TRBJ1-6; no clear D. Per the germline V gene, CDR1 is MNHEY and CDR2 is SMNVEV (reference sequence). The CDR3 totals 15 residues. Trimming left V 6 bases short and J 9 bases short, with 18 bases between. The CDR3 loop reads CASRERPLRGSPLHF. In nucleotides, the CDR3 is TGTGCCAGCAGAGAGAGGCCCCTAAGAGGTTCACCCCTCCACTTT.

The J gene is TRBJ2-2, the V gene TRBV5-8; no firm D call. The CDR3 has 14 residues. V was shortened by 0 bases and J by 6 bases, with 9 bases between the two germline ends. The germline gives CDR1 SGHTS, CDR2 YDEGEE. The DNA for the CDR3 is TGTGCCAGCAGCTTGGACAGCCCGGCCGGGGAGCTGTTTTTT. Translating it yields CASSLDSPAGELFF. The full variable domain, rest sourced from reference TRBV5-8 and TRBJ2-2, is EAGVTQSPTHLIKTRGQQATLRCSPISGHTSVYWYQQALGLGLQFLLWYDEGEERNRGNFPPRFSGRQFPNYSSELNVNALELEDSALYLCASSLDSPAGELFFGEGSRLTVL.